The rows below give T cell receptor beta chains drawn from one sample of a study of shared clonotypes between healthy human individuals. The protocol was immunoSEQ multiplex PCR, while the TCRdb copy is restricted to in-frame clones and leaves out a portion. The repertoire holds 600,000 to 750,000 clones, with 80% to 95% as singletons. Sequencing input: memory CD8+ T cells from PBMCs. Receptors originate from a man aged 18 to 29 in good health. Some clones in this sample may be carry-over from other donors' samples. CDR3s include the opening cysteine and the closing phenylalanine or tryptophan. The D gene is left open where the match is weak. For some rows the clone size is stated as once, few or many, or as a class when expanded; others skip it.

CDR3 length,J gene,clone size,V gene,D gene,CDR3 protein,CDR3 DNA
12,TRBJ2-7,.,TRBV27,.,CASRPRGGEQYF,TGTGCCAGCAGGCCCAGGGGAGGCGAGCAGTACTTC
12,TRBJ2-1,.,TRBV29-1,TRBD2,CSAREAYNEQFF,TGCAGCGCCCGGGAGGCATACAATGAGCAGTTCTTC
15,TRBJ1-1,.,TRBV5-6,.,CASSRFRTRHTEAFF,TGTGCCAGCAGCCGATTTCGGACCCGGCACACTGAAGCTTTCTTT
14,TRBJ1-5,.,TRBV30,.,CAWSGERGDQPQHF,TGTGCCTGGAGCGGGGAGAGGGGAGATCAGCCCCAGCATTTT
15,TRBJ2-7,.,TRBV4-1,TRBD2,CASSQPTGLGLEQYF,TGCGCCAGCAGCCAGCCGACGGGACTAGGGCTCGAGCAGTACTTC
16,TRBJ2-3,.,TRBV7-9,.,CASSWYSGGPTDTQYF,TGTGCCAGCAGCTGGTATTCCGGCGGGCCCACAGATACGCAGTATTTT
15,TRBJ2-3,.,TRBV5-1,.,CASSSTARYTDTQYF,TGCGCCAGCAGCTCTACAGCTCGGTACACAGATACGCAGTATTTT
13,TRBJ2-7,.,TRBV28,.,CASSLVVFYEQYF,TGTGCCAGCAGTTTGGTGGTTTTCTACGAGCAGTACTTC
18,TRBJ2-1,.,TRBV9,.,CASSEPETASPNYNEQFF,TGTGCCAGCAGCGAGCCCGAAACAGCCTCTCCCAACTACAATGAGCAGTTCTTC
14,TRBJ2-5,.,TRBV27,TRBD2,CASSFIAGEETQYF,TGTGCCAGCAGTTTCATAGCGGGAGAAGAGACCCAGTACTTC
10,TRBJ2-1,.,TRBV29-1,.,CSVAGYEQFF,TGCAGCGTTGCAGGCTATGAGCAGTTCTTC
12,TRBJ2-7,.,TRBV6-5,.,CYDRTEQYEQYF,TGCTACGATCGGACAGAACAATACGAGCAGTACTTC
17,TRBJ2-3,.,TRBV6-1,.,CASSEEPTLLFTDTQYF,TGTGCCAGCAGTGAAGAACCAACATTACTTTTCACAGATACGCAGTATTTT
18,TRBJ2-4,once,TRBV5-1,.,CASSLAPQSSIAKNIQYF,TGCGCCAGCAGCTTGGCGCCTCAGAGCTCAATCGCCAAAAACATTCAGTACTTC
18,TRBJ1-3,.,TRBV7-9,.,CASSGPRTYHLSGNTIYF,TGTGCCAGCAGCGGACCCCGGACCTACCACCTCTCTGGAAACACCATATATTTT
13,TRBJ1-5,few,TRBV7-9,.,CASSRGWDQPQHF,TGTGCCAGCAGCCGCGGGTGGGATCAGCCCCAGCATTTT
18,TRBJ1-3,once,TRBV11-2,.,CASSPTRFVRTEGNTIYF,TGTGCCAGCAGTCCCACCCGGTTCGTTCGAACAGAAGGAAACACCATATATTTT
15,TRBJ2-3,.,TRBV6-5,TRBD1,CASSQTGQGLDTQYF,TGTGCCAGCAGCCAGACCGGACAGGGACTGGATACGCAGTATTTT
13,TRBJ2-7,.,TRBV30,TRBD1,CAHAHRGLSEQYF,TGTGCGCATGCCCACAGGGGGCTCAGCGAGCAGTACTTC
17,TRBJ2-7,.,TRBV4-2,.,CASSQDWRIGRGYEQYF,TGTGCCAGCAGCCAAGATTGGCGCATCGGTAGAGGGTACGAGCAGTACTTC
12,TRBJ2-6,once,TRBV6-1,.,CASRTGANVLTF,TGTGCCAGCCGAACTGGGGCCAACGTCCTGACTTTC
14,TRBJ1-1,.,TRBV7-9,.,CASSLEVGYTEAFF,TGTGCCAGCAGCTTAGAAGTGGGGTACACTGAAGCTTTCTTT
13,TRBJ2-2,once,TRBV5-1,.,CASSAVHTGELFF,TGCGCCAGCAGCGCCGTTCATACCGGGGAGCTGTTTTTT
17,TRBJ2-3,.,TRBV28,TRBD2,CASSLGLAGRGTDTQYF,TGTGCCAGCAGTTTAGGGCTAGCGGGACGTGGCACAGATACGCAGTATTTT
14,TRBJ1-4,.,TRBV7-8,.,CASSLNIRGEKLFF,TGTGCCAGCAGCTTAAACATCCGAGGTGAAAAACTGTTTTTT
13,TRBJ2-5,once,TRBV13,.,CASSSGTQETQYF,TGTGCCAGCAGCTCAGGAACACAAGAGACCCAGTACTTC
13,TRBJ2-3,.,TRBV14,.,CASSQVVTDTQYF,TGTGCCAGCAGCCAAGTGGTCACAGATACGCAGTATTTT
13,TRBJ1-1,.,TRBV4-2,TRBD1,CASSPGTGAEAFF,TGTGCCAGCAGCCCTGGGACAGGCGCTGAAGCTTTCTTT
16,TRBJ2-7,.,TRBV27,TRBD2,CASSALLAGGPDEQYF,TGTGCCAGCAGTGCCCTTCTAGCGGGAGGGCCAGACGAGCAGTACTTC
16,TRBJ2-5,.,TRBV7-2,.,CASSLVGLRAKETQYF,TGTGCCAGCAGCTTAGTAGGGTTAAGGGCAAAAGAGACCCAGTACTTC
17,TRBJ1-1,.,TRBV15,TRBD1,CATSGQRQGDSNTEAFF,TGTGCCACCAGCGGACAACGACAGGGGGATTCGAACACTGAAGCTTTCTTT
13,TRBJ2-1,.,TRBV6-5,.,CASSYGATDGSVF,TGTGCCAGCAGCTATGGAGCGACAGATGGATCGGTCTTC
14,TRBJ1-3,.,TRBV27,TRBD1,CASQGGAAGNTIYF,TGTGCCAGCCAAGGGGGCGCGGCTGGAAACACCATATATTTT
15,TRBJ1-4,.,TRBV2,TRBD1,CASSTRTGLNEKLFF,TGTGCCAGCAGTACAAGGACAGGGTTGAATGAAAAACTGTTTTTT
17,TRBJ1-2,.,TRBV9,TRBD1,CASSVVGGQAPDYGYTF,TGTGCCAGCAGCGTAGTAGGGGGACAGGCCCCCGACTATGGCTACACCTTC
12,TRBJ2-7,.,TRBV6-5,.,CASSYNRLEQYF,TGTGCCAGCAGTTACAACCGGCTCGAGCAGTACTTC
14,TRBJ2-1,few,TRBV7-9,.,CASTLERDNNEQFF,TGTGCCAGCACCCTCGAAAGGGACAACAATGAGCAGTTCTTC
14,TRBJ1-2,.,TRBV5-1,TRBD1,CASSLAGTGDGYTF,TGCGCCAGCAGCTTGGCCGGGACAGGGGATGGCTACACCTTC
13,TRBJ2-7,.,TRBV28,TRBD2,CASSLLAGSEQYF,TGTGCCAGCAGCTTACTAGCGGGAAGCGAGCAGTACTTC
16,TRBJ2-2,.,TRBV15,TRBD2,CATTSGTSSNTGELFF,TGTGCCACCACCTCTGGGACTAGCTCGAACACCGGGGAGCTGTTTTTT
13,TRBJ2-2,.,TRBV7-9,.,CASSPPSSGELFF,TGTGCCAGCAGCCCCCCCAGTTCCGGGGAGCTGTTTTTT
15,TRBJ2-7,.,TRBV7-9,.,CASSPPRGYRYEQYF,TGTGCCAGCAGCCCCCCACGCGGATACCGCTACGAGCAGTACTTC
12,TRBJ2-1,.,TRBV9,TRBD2,CASRGEGYEQFF,TGTGCCAGCAGAGGGGAGGGTTATGAGCAGTTCTTC
18,TRBJ2-7,.,TRBV27,TRBD2,CASSPLWSITSGTYEQYF,TGTGCCAGCAGTCCACTATGGTCTATCACTAGCGGGACCTACGAGCAGTACTTC
14,TRBJ1-4,.,TRBV27,.,CASGPGPSNEKLFF,TGTGCCAGCGGCCCGGGACCGAGCAATGAAAAACTGTTTTTT
13,TRBJ2-5,.,TRBV10-3,.,CAISVAGKETQYF,TGTGCCATCAGTGTCGCGGGGAAAGAGACCCAGTACTTC